This T cell receptor beta chain stems from a study of blood T cell repertoires in COVID-19 (dated by TCRdb to about 2020). Describing the broader study: Samples from collaborators originated in the United States, Italy and Spain and spanned both the acute and convalescent phases of COVID-19. The prospective study material was composed of cDNA or gDNA derived from T cells, B-cell-depleted T cells, or PBMCs. Deeply sampled blood TCRbeta repertoires from subjects exposed to, actively infected with, or recovered from COVID-19 were included in the dataset. The repertoires were released in a freely available public database intended as a resource for research on the immune response to SARS-CoV-2. Samples were obtained from the ongoing ImmuneRACE study (first 160 participants) and from roughly 1,300 subjects provided by 6 global collaborators. Nearly every sample came with metadata listing a de-identified subject ID, COVID-19 status, age in years and sex. HLA class I and class II types, where available, came from metadata supplied by the sample provider rather than from assay-based typing.

CDR1 and CDR2 are read off the germline V gene as SGHDT and YYEEEE. V sheds 3 bases and J sheds 0 bases, leaving 15 bases between their ends. The CDR3 goes from the cysteine to the phenylalanine over 16 residues. Of the read, only the CDR3 DNA is kept; its 48 bases are in frame from base 1. TCRbeta CDR3 regions were amplified from genomic DNA using the immunoSEQ Assay, a bias-controlled multiplex PCR. For the original study's pipeline: The number of nucleated cells in each sample was estimated by amplification of reference gene primers within the assay. To quantify the absolute abundance of each unique TCRbeta CDR3 rearrangement, sequence reads were collapsed and filtered. For each sample, productive Simpson clonality was calculated as the square root of Simpson's diversity index across productive rearrangements. TCRdb took this table from immuneACCESS and kept in-frame rearrangements with V and J called. Such tables lack part of the clones; where checked against another copy, unresolved V genes explain under half of the gap, and the rest is unexplained. The V and J calls and the clone size are those of that table, but D and trimming were determined from the DNA. The sample profile shows a few hundred thousand clones; around 90% of them were found once. The ten largest clones take up around 0.98% of the sample.

In Seattle, one collaborating source enrolled patients while the infection was active and tracked those patients longitudinally over the course of disease. Collaborating institutions collected whole blood in K2EDTA tubes following their own protocols. For TCRbeta analysis, collaborators shipped samples in one of three forms: frozen whole blood, isolated PBMCs, or DNA extracted from either of those sample types. General findings and caveats noted by the study authors: How much clinical and demographic metadata was included differed by source and by participant, and the metadata was provided uncurated.

With respect to this clone: The antigen this receptor binds is unknown. Base quality data are lacking; no much larger clone is found one base away.

The sample comprised peripheral blood. This sequence was found in a woman in her 40s with COVID-19, enrolled during active disease. Recombination connected TRBV5-6 to TRBJ1-2; TRBD1 is perhaps the D gene, given 5 matching bases. The CDR3 loop reads CASSSDSLTSNYGYTF. The nucleotide sequence is TGTGCCAGCAGCTCTGACAGTCTCACTTCTAACTATGGCTACACCTTC.